This passage covers 5 T cell receptor beta chains from one sample sequenced in a study (dated by TCRdb to about 2015). Libraries came from 5' RACE. For sequencing, an Illumina MiSeq was employed. TCRdb reanalyzed the raw reads on its own, using fastp at Q25 for trimming and MiXCR for clone calling, and kept in-frame beta chains. A single entry per CDR3 protein holds the most common genes and DNA from its merged rows. Across this sample there are about 64,000 distinct CDR3 sequences, with under 25% seen only once. The top ten constitute approximately 3.1% of the sample. The sample was memory CD4+ T cells sorted from a lymph node. In the paper's terms, the cell subset or site label means: memory CD4+ T cells, CD4+CD45RO+CD25-. The source is a female donor with breast cancer.

In its sample, this clonotype was seen a few times. The chain joins TRBV11-3 to TRBJ2-7, with D perhaps matching TRBD2 (5 bases). V dropped 3 bases and J dropped 6 bases, with 9 bases sitting between them. The germline V gene has CDR1 SGHNT and CDR2 YENEEA. The CDR3 runs 12 residues. The CDR3 nucleotides are TGTGCCAGCAGCTTTCGGGGAGCCGAGCAGTACTTC. Translated, it gives CASSFRGAEQYF.

This clonotype appeared a few times. The chain couples TRBV11-3 to TRBJ2-4, with D unresolved. Trimming took off 5 bases at V and 9 bases at J, with 11 bases between the two ends. This CDR3 has 12 amino acids. In germline, CDR1 is SGHNT, CDR2 YENEEA. The CDR3 sequence is CASSLRSAIQYF. The DNA of the CDR3 is TGTGCCAGCAGCCTTAGGTCTGCCATTCAGTACTTC.

This sequence joins TRBV20-1 and TRBJ1-2, with a tentative D call TRBD1 (6 bases). V lost 3 bases and J lost 5, with 22 bases in between. The CDR3 contains 16 residues. Per the germline V gene, CDR1 is DFQATT and CDR2 is SNEGSKA (reference sequence). The CDR3 loop is CSASRLTRGQIYGYTF. The DNA of the CDR3 is TGCAGTGCTAGTAGGCTCACTAGAGGACAGATATATGGCTACACCTTC.

J is TRBJ2-7 and V is TRBV6-1; 10 positions agree with TRBD2. Germline loops: CDR1 MNHNS, CDR2 SASEGT. V was clipped by 9 bases and J by 3 bases; unmatched bases: 8. There are 14 residues in the CDR3. CDR3 sequence reads: CASGHPSGSYEQYF. In DNA, the CDR3 is TGTGCCAGTGGTCATCCTAGCGGGAGCTACGAGCAGTACTTC.

The chain carries TRBV5-1 and TRBJ1-2; tentatively, D is TRBD1 (5 bases). The CDR3 consists of 14 residues. Trimming cost V 2 bases and J 0 bases, with 8 bases left between them. From germline, CDR1 is SGHRS and CDR2 YFSETQ. For the CDR3, the DNA is TGCGCCAGCAGCTTAGACAGTGCTAACTATGGCTACACCTTC. This translates into CASSLDSANYGYTF.